This T cell receptor (beta chain) was obtained from a study of T cells in Graves' hyperthyroidism and ophthalmopathy. At the level of the study: Specimen type is peripheral blood, collected at initial diagnosis prior to any treatment.

Amplified regions were TCR beta CDR3 sequences from RNA transcripts. First-round RT-PCR with HTBI primers amplified the TCR CDR3 region. One entry per CDR3 protein, called by TCRdb with MiXCR from the multiplex PCR reads. There are 600,000 to 750,000 distinct CDR3 sequences in the sample; roughly 17% occur only once, and 15% to 17% lies in the top ten. V was pared by 5 bases and J by 1 base, with 9 bases of the junction left unmatched. In germline, CDR1 is DFQATT, CDR2 SNEGSKA (reference sequence). The CDR3 sequence is 15 residues long. This clonotype originated in a man between 50 and 59 years old with Graves' hyperthyroidism. This chain links TRBV20-1 with TRBJ2-7; 9 nucleotides align to TRBD2. Sequenced material: blood. The CDR3 sequence: CSAEPAGGSSYEQYF. DNA of the CDR3: TGCAGTGCTGAACCAGCGGGAGGTTCATCCTACGAGCAGTACTTC.